This note documents a single T cell receptor (beta chain) sequence. The antigen is unknown. Germline CDR1 is SGHDT and CDR2 is YYEEEE. V gave up 4 bases and J gave up 4 bases; unmatched junction bases: 12. This CDR3 has 16 amino acids. Sequencing was performed with immunoSEQ multiplex PCR; in TCRdb, only in-frame clones are kept and a portion is missing. Altogether 100,000 to 150,000 clones are present, approximately 94% being singletons, with the ten largest covering about 1.8%. The entry originates in a study of cytomegalovirus exposure and HLA in healthy donors. Study-level background: The same platform used for the approximately 670 first-cohort repertoires was also used for the 120 or so validation repertoires, as a later analysis reported. Study-level findings and limits: The classifier reportedly diagnosed cytomegalovirus status with high sensitivity and specificity. The study put 150 to 200 TCR beta chains on its list as cytomegalovirus-associated. Whilst most TCR sequences proved rare, a subset of public TCRs occurred across many donors.

The sample comprised PBMCs. The gene calls are TRBV5-6 and TRBJ1-2; TRBD1 agrees at 8 bases. This receptor was identified in a man between 18 and 29 years old in good health and CMV-seronegative. CDR3 in amino acids: CASSPGQGDRGYGYTF. The CDR3 DNA reads as TGTGCCAGCAGCCCTGGACAGGGCGATCGGGGCTATGGCTACACCTTC.